These 16 T cell receptor beta chains came from one sample sequenced in a study of cytomegalovirus exposure and HLA in healthy donors. Clones were sequenced by immunoSEQ multiplex PCR, and TCRdb holds only the in-frame ones, with some missing. The sample shows approximately 120,000 clones, roughly 90% of them seen only once. The material sequenced was PBMCs. These TCRs come from a woman between 18 and 29 years old in good health and CMV-seronegative.

The genes are TRBV11-1 and TRBJ2-7; 10 bases map to TRBD2. Germline V gene sequence: CDR1 SGHAT, CDR2 FQDESV (reference sequence). V was clipped by 5 bases and J by 5 bases; unmatched bases: 12. This CDR3 region has 16 residues. CDR3: CASSTYSSGGFDEQYF. CDR3 coding DNA: TGTGCCAGCAGCACTTACTCTAGCGGGGGTTTCGACGAGCAGTACTTC.

The rearrangement links TRBV2 to TRBJ2-2, with 9 bases lining up with TRBD1. CDR1 is SNHLY and CDR2 is FYNNEI in the germline V gene. The CDR3 contains 16 residues. Germline trimming cut 3 bases from V and 5 bases from J; bases unmatched to any gene: 7. The CDR3 DNA reads TGTGCCAGCAGTGACTACAGGGGGCCGGTAACCGGGGAGCTGTTTTTT. Amino acids: CASSDYRGPVTGELFF.

This chain links TRBV19 with TRBJ2-7; D gene ambiguous. Germline-derived CDR1 and CDR2 are LNHDA and SQIVND (reference sequence). The V gene lost 1 base and the J gene lost 3 bases, with 7 bases spanning the gap. There are 13 residues in the CDR3. The CDR3 loop is CASSIVGSYEQYF. The CDR3, as DNA: TGTGCCAGTAGTATAGTGGGCAGCTACGAGCAGTACTTC. Combining the CDR3 with reference TRBV19 and TRBJ2-7 gives the whole variable domain DGGITQSPKYLFRKEGQNVTLSCEQNLNHDAMYWYRQDPGQGLRLIYYSQIVNDFQKGDIAEGYSVSREKKESFPLTVTSAQKNPTAFYLCASSIVGSYEQYFGPGTRLTVT.

This sequence joins TRBV28 and TRBJ2-1; 9 bases are shared with TRBD1. Germline CDR1 is MDHEN and CDR2 is SYDVKM. Trimming cost V 6 bases and J 0 bases; bases outside gene matches: 15. The CDR3 runs to 19 residues. CDR3 in amino acids: CASSPSIGTGSYSYNEQFF. The CDR3 DNA is TGTGCCAGCAGCCCTTCCATCGGGACAGGGTCCTACTCCTACAATGAGCAGTTCTTC. The full variable domain, completed using reference TRBV28 and TRBJ2-1, is DVKVTQSSRYLVKRTGEKVFLECVQDMDHENMFWYRQDPGLGLRLIYFSYDVKMKEKGDIPEGYSVSREKKERFSLILESASTNQTSMYLCASSPSIGTGSYSYNEQFFGPGTRLTVL.

This chain connects TRBV27 to TRBJ1-1; 7 bases are a match to TRBD1. The CDR3 consists of 14 residues. The V gene end was trimmed by 5 bases and the J gene end by 2 bases; junction bases not matched to a gene: 5. CDR1 is MNHEY and CDR2 is SMNVEV in the germline V gene (reference sequence). The DNA of the CDR3 is TGTGCCAGCAGTCCCGGGACAGCAAACACTGAAGCTTTCTTT. It translates to CASSPGTANTEAFF.

The chain couples TRBV7-9 to TRBJ1-1; D uncertain. V lost 1 base and J lost 10, with 10 bases in between. The germline CDR1 and CDR2 sequences are SEHNR and FQNEAQ (reference sequence). This CDR3 spans 12 amino acids. The CDR3 reads CASSLGLRGAFF. DNA for the CDR3: TGTGCCAGCAGCTTAGGACTCCGAGGAGCTTTCTTT.

This chain joins TRBV18 and TRBJ2-7, with a tentative D call TRBD2 (7 bases). The CDR3 has 12 amino acids. V was clipped by 2 bases and J by 6 bases, with 8 bases between them. The V gene's germline CDR1 is KGHSH and CDR2 LQKENI. The CDR3 nucleotides are TGTGCCAGCTCACCAAGGGGGGGCGAGCAGTACTTC. As protein: CASSPRGGEQYF.

V gene TRBV7-9 combines with J gene TRBJ1-4; D gene unclear. The CDR3 consists of 14 residues. The ends were cut back, 3 bases at V and 11 bases at J, with 16 bases in the middle. Germline V gene lookup returns CDR1 SEHNR and CDR2 FQNEAQ (reference sequence). In nucleotides, the CDR3 is TGTGCCAGCAGCTTTCTTGATGAGCAGGCCAAACTGTTTTTT. It specifies CASSFLDEQAKLFF.

CDR3 bases: TGTGCCAGCAGTTTATTCGGACAGGGGCATCAGCCCCAGCATTTT. Translated, it gives CASSLFGQGHQPQHF. The chain couples TRBV27 to TRBJ1-5, with 9 bases aligning to TRBD1. The CDR3 consists of 15 residues. In germline, CDR1 is MNHEY, CDR2 SMNVEV (reference sequence). Trimming took 1 base from V and 5 from J; bases not matched to a gene: 3.

The V call is TRBV13, the J call TRBJ2-2; D is perhaps TRBD1 (7 bases). The CDR3 runs 14 residues. The V gene's germline CDR1 is PRHDT and CDR2 FYEKMQ (reference sequence). The V and J ends lost 5 bases and 5 bases respectively, with 12 bases between them. The CDR3 sequence is CASSAGGRTGELFF. CDR3 coding DNA: TGTGCCAGCAGCGCAGGGGGGAGAACCGGGGAGCTGTTTTTT.

In its sample, this clone was seen once. This rearrangement joins TRBV6-5 to TRBJ2-7, with 11 nucleotides matching TRBD2. The germline CDR1 and CDR2 sequences are MNHEY and SVGAGI. The junction had 2 bases not matched to a gene; V was cut back by 7 bases and J by 6 bases. The length of the CDR3 is 12 residues. CDR3 sequence reads: CASIGTSGEQYF. The CDR3 DNA reads as TGTGCCAGCATCGGGACTAGCGGCGAGCAGTACTTC.

The CDR3 sequence: CSVDSYDKNIQYF. In DNA form, the CDR3 reads TGCAGCGTAGACAGTTATGATAAAAACATTCAGTACTTC. The V gene is TRBV29-1, the J gene TRBJ2-4, with D maybe TRBD1 (5 bases). This CDR3 contains 13 residues. Germline V gene data show CDR1 as SQVTM and CDR2 as ANQGSEA. The V end lost 6 bases, the J end lost 4 bases, and 13 bases lay between the germline ends.

The chain combines TRBV13 with TRBJ1-1, with a possible D match to TRBD1 (5 bases). Trimming removed 5 bases from V and 1 base from J, with 11 bases in between. Germline assignment: CDR1 PRHDT and CDR2 FYEKMQ (reference sequence). The CDR3 consists of 14 residues. The CDR3 spells CASSHGQPNTEAFF. CDR3 nucleotide sequence: TGTGCCAGCAGCCACGGACAACCGAACACTGAAGCTTTCTTT.

The chain combines TRBV27 with TRBJ1-2; tentatively, D is TRBD1 (5 bases). From germline, CDR1 is MNHEY and CDR2 SMNVEV (reference sequence). V was shortened by 3 bases and J by 7 bases, with 18 bases between the two germline ends. The CDR3 extends over 15 amino acids. The CDR3 is CASSLVHSGFGGYTF. CDR3 bases: TGTGCCAGCAGTTTGGTCCATTCAGGGTTCGGTGGCTACACCTTC.

The chain is built from TRBV27 and TRBJ2-5; 10 nucleotides agree with TRBD2. The germline V gene encodes CDR1 MNHEY and CDR2 SMNVEV (reference sequence). This CDR3 spans 18 amino acids. J lost 0 bases, V lost 6 bases, and 13 bases had no gene match. The CDR3 protein is CASSRGLAERGNQETQYF. CDR3 DNA: TGTGCCAGCAGCCGTGGACTAGCGGAGAGGGGGAACCAAGAGACCCAGTACTTC.

This clone was counted ten times or more. The chain employs TRBV6-1 and TRBJ2-7; 10 bases fit TRBD2. Trimming at V came to 10 bases and at J to 6 bases, leaving 12 bases not matched to a gene. CDR1 and CDR2 from the germline V gene are MNHNS and SASEGT. This CDR3 is 14 amino acids long. The chain's CDR3 is CATLLAGDALEQYF. The CDR3, as DNA: TGTGCCACCCTTCTAGCGGGAGATGCACTCGAGCAGTACTTC.